This is a list of T cell receptor beta chains from one sample in a study of CD8+CD57+ T cells in acquired aplastic anemia. TCRdb independently ran MiXCR on the reads; one entry per CDR3 protein. Found here are approximately 220,000 distinct CDR3 sequences, approximately 50% of them singletons; the top ten hold 7% to 9.5%. The sequenced sample was sorted CD4+, CD8+, or CD8+CD57+ T cells (not recorded which) from PBMCs. Receptors originate from a human donor with aplastic anemia. Both conserved end residues are part of each CDR3. A D gene is named only where the DNA matches it firmly. A row's size may be missing; if present it is once, few, many or a size class.

>TRBJ1-6|many|TRBV9|TRBD1
CASSVDRGNSPLHF
TGTGCCAGCAGCGTAGACAGGGGCAATTCACCCCTCCACTTT
>TRBJ2-7|many|TRBV12-3/TRBV12-4|TRBD1
CASSHNWDREGEQYF
TGTGCCAGCAGCCATAACTGGGACAGGGAGGGCGAGCAGTACTTC
>TRBJ2-7|many|TRBV7-9|NA
CASSLVERYEQYF
TGTGCCAGCAGCTTAGTTGAACGCTACGAGCAGTACTTC
>TRBJ2-2|many|TRBV7-6|TRBD2
CASSLVAGEAGELFF
TGTGCCAGCAGCTTGGTAGCGGGAGAGGCCGGGGAGCTGTTTTTT
>TRBJ1-2|NA|TRBV9|NA
CASSVGRRGDGYTF
TGTGCCAGCAGCGTAGGACGTCGAGGGGATGGCTACACCTTC
>TRBJ2-7|many|TRBV29-1|NA
CSVEVVGRMGRSYEQYF
TGCAGCGTTGAAGTGGTTGGAAGGATGGGAAGATCCTACGAGCAGTACTTC
>TRBJ2-1|NA|TRBV15|TRBD2
CATSEKRESSCNEQFF
TGTGCCACTAGCGAAAAGCGGGAGAGCTCCTGCAATGAGCAGTTCTTC
>TRBJ2-5|NA|TRBV12-3/TRBV12-4|NA
CASSARGRGLDQETQYF
TGTGCCAGCAGTGCGCGGGGGCGGGGGCTGGACCAAGAGACCCAGTACTTC
>TRBJ2-7|few|TRBV7-9|TRBD1
CASSPDRVSTYEQYF
TGTGCCAGCAGCCCAGACAGGGTGTCAACCTACGAGCAGTACTTC
>TRBJ2-2|NA|TRBV10-3|TRBD1
CAMGQGNTGGLFF
TGTGCCATGGGACAGGGGAACACCGGGGGGCTGTTTTTT
>TRBJ1-1|once|TRBV29-1|NA
CSASDYTEAFF
TGCAGCGCTTCGGACTACACTGAAGCTTTCTTT
>TRBJ2-3|NA|TRBV7-3|NA
CASSFGPHGVEQYF
TGTGCCAGCAGCTTCGGGCCCCACGGGGTAGAGCAGTATTTT
>TRBJ2-2|many|TRBV10-3|NA
CAISESFPRRGIPGELFF
TGTGCCATCAGTGAGTCTTTCCCTCGCAGGGGAATCCCCGGGGAGCTGTTTTTT
>TRBJ2-7|many|TRBV5-1|TRBD2
CASSSSGTRGSTEQYF
TGCGCCAGCAGCTCCTCCGGGACTAGAGGTTCGACTGAGCAGTACTTC
>TRBJ2-7|few|TRBV29-1|TRBD1
CSVGDRGVYEQYF
TGCAGCGTCGGAGACAGGGGGGTATACGAGCAGTACTTC
>TRBJ2-6|many|TRBV4-3|NA
CASSQESGTGANVLTF
TGCGCCAGCAGCCAAGAATCCGGGACTGGGGCCAACGTCCTGACTTTC
>TRBJ1-5|NA|TRBV12-3/TRBV12-4|NA
CASSFSPETPQHF
TGTGCCAGCAGTTTTAGCCCCGAGACGCCCCAGCATTTT
>TRBJ2-1|NA|TRBV20-1|NA
CSVREPNGEQFF
TGCAGTGTACGAGAGCCTAACGGCGAGCAGTTCTTC
>TRBJ1-2|NA|TRBV24-1|NA
CATSDPDRNYGYTF
TGTGCCACCAGTGATCCCGACAGGAACTATGGCTACACCTTC
>TRBJ1-5|many|TRBV6-5|NA
CASSQRRGSNQPQHF
TGTGCCAGCAGTCAACGCAGGGGTAGCAATCAGCCCCAGCATTTT
>TRBJ2-1|NA|TRBV29-1|TRBD1
CSVAPDRDEQFF
TGCAGCGTTGCCCCTGACAGGGATGAGCAGTTCTTC
>TRBJ1-5|few|TRBV4-3|TRBD1
CASSQGTGANQPQHF
TGCGCCAGCAGCCAGGGGACAGGGGCCAATCAGCCCCAGCATTTT
>TRBJ1-1|NA|TRBV7-2|NA
CASSTNTKAFF
TGTGCCAGCAGCACCAACACAAAAGCTTTCTTT
>TRBJ2-7|NA|TRBV20-1|NA
CSAREPIKGGYEQYF
TGCAGTGCTAGAGAACCCATAAAGGGGGGTTACGAGCAGTACTTC
>TRBJ1-5|many|TRBV12-3/TRBV12-4|NA
CASKLQGSFQPQHF
TGTGCCAGCAAACTACAGGGAAGTTTCCAGCCCCAGCATTTT
>TRBJ2-2|NA|TRBV7-3|TRBD2
CASSLLSGGAGELFF
TGTGCCAGCAGCTTACTTTCGGGGGGGGCCGGGGAGCTGTTTTTT
>TRBJ1-5|many|TRBV6-5|TRBD1
CASSHGGQGSQPQHF
TGTGCCAGCAGCCACGGGGGACAGGGCAGTCAGCCCCAGCATTTT